Below, one TCR beta chain is given with its context. The antigen remains unidentified. This specimen belongs to a study of CD8 T cells in Susac syndrome. Findings of the study overall: TCR sequencing and HLA analysis covered a relatively small number of individuals.

Reverse transcription of about 0.45 to 1 ug RNA was performed with random hexamers. Across 54 Vbeta and 13 Jbeta, immunoSEQ multiplex PCR amplified TCR beta CDR3. Each CDR3 protein gets one entry after TCRdb re-called the immunoSEQ multiplex PCR reads with MiXCR. There are around 300,000 distinct CDR3 sequences in the sample; 85% occur only once, and roughly 0.21% lies in the top ten. The study sequenced TCR beta in blood CD8+ and CD4+ T cells. The germline V gene has CDR1 SGHKS and CDR2 YYEKEE (reference sequence). The CDR3 covers 18 residues. V gave up 0 bases and J gave up 0 bases, with 16 bases separating them.

This sequence was found in a human donor with multiple sclerosis. The specimen was CD8+ T cells from PBMCs. V and J are TRBV5-5 and TRBJ1-5; no definite D call. CDR3 coding DNA: TGTGCCAGCAGCTTGGAGTTCGCGGGCGGCCGTAGCAATCAGCCCCAGCATTTT. Protein sequence: CASSLEFAGGRSNQPQHF.